The rows below give T cell receptor beta chains drawn from one sample of a study of blood T cell repertoires in COVID-19. The assay was immunoSEQ multiplex PCR, and TCRdb's table has in-frame clones only and misses some. The sample has around 15,000 clones; roughly 86% are singletons. Sequencing was done on a sample of peripheral blood. The receptors come from a human donor in a cohort sampled during active COVID-19. The CDR3 runs from the conserved cysteine through the conserved F or W. The order of the fields is V gene, clone size, D gene, J gene, CDR3 protein, CDR3 DNA. A D gene is named only where the DNA matches it firmly. Not every row has a clone size; where given, it reads once, few, many or a size class.

V: TRBV2; size: NA; D: TRBD2; J: TRBJ2-2; CDR3: CASSGLAGGLDTGELFF; DNA: TGTGCCAGCAGTGGACTAGCGGGGGGTCTCGACACCGGGGAGCTGTTTTTT
V: TRBV14; size: once; D: TRBD1; J: TRBJ1-4; CDR3: CASSQLQGTKEKLFF; DNA: TGTGCCAGCAGCCAGTTACAGGGGACCAAAGAAAAACTGTTTTTT
V: TRBV12-3/TRBV12-4; size: few; D: NA; J: TRBJ2-7; CDR3: CASSRGYEQYF; DNA: TGTGCCAGCAGCCGGGGGTATGAGCAGTACTTC
V: TRBV11-3; size: NA; D: NA; J: TRBJ2-1; CDR3: CASSFEGGYNEQFF; DNA: TGTGCCAGCAGCTTTGAGGGAGGCTACAATGAGCAGTTCTTC
V: TRBV7-2; size: NA; D: TRBD2; J: TRBJ2-1; CDR3: CASSSRGSGVTLEQFF; DNA: TGTGCCAGCAGCTCCCGGGGTAGCGGGGTTACACTTGAGCAGTTCTTC
V: TRBV18; size: NA; D: TRBD1; J: TRBJ1-6; CDR3: CASSPGGTGGGSPLHF; DNA: TGTGCCAGCTCACCAGGGGGAACAGGGGGCGGTTCACCCCTCCACTTT
V: TRBV9; size: once; D: TRBD2; J: TRBJ2-5; CDR3: CASSPTISGGRGETQYF; DNA: TGTGCCAGCAGCCCAACCATTAGCGGGGGTCGGGGAGAGACCCAGTACTTC
V: TRBV7-9; size: NA; D: TRBD2; J: TRBJ2-5; CDR3: CASSPWTSGGETQYF; DNA: TGTGCCAGCAGCCCCTGGACTAGCGGGGGAGAGACCCAGTACTTC
V: TRBV10-3; size: NA; D: TRBD1; J: TRBJ2-6; CDR3: CAKNWDRGKLISGANVLTF; DNA: TGTGCCAAAAATTGGGACAGGGGAAAATTGATCTCTGGGGCCAACGTCCTGACTTTC
V: TRBV29-1; size: NA; D: NA; J: TRBJ1-3; CDR3: CSVGWGGNSGNTIYF; DNA: TGCAGCGTTGGATGGGGGGGAAACTCTGGAAACACCATATATTTT
V: TRBV10-2; size: NA; D: NA; J: TRBJ1-6; CDR3: CATGTITSSSYNSPLHF; DNA: TGCGCCACCGGGACAATAACATCAAGCTCCTATAATTCACCCCTCCACTTT
V: TRBV6-5; size: NA; D: TRBD2; J: TRBJ2-1; CDR3: CASSYTAGGHNEQFF; DNA: TGTGCCAGCAGTTACACGGCGGGGGGGCATAATGAGCAGTTCTTC
V: TRBV27; size: NA; D: NA; J: TRBJ1-5; CDR3: CASSLSPTGRGQPQHF; DNA: TGTGCCAGCAGTTTATCCCCAACAGGGAGAGGGCAGCCCCAGCATTTT
V: TRBV2; size: NA; D: TRBD1; J: TRBJ2-7; CDR3: CASSDQWTGDPVYEQYF; DNA: TGTGCCAGCAGTGACCAATGGACAGGGGATCCGGTCTACGAGCAGTACTTC
V: TRBV5-5; size: NA; D: NA; J: TRBJ2-1; CDR3: CASSFTDARVNEQFF; DNA: TGTGCCAGCAGCTTTACGGATGCCAGGGTGAATGAGCAGTTCTTC
V: TRBV6-2/TRBV6-3; size: NA; D: TRBD1; J: TRBJ2-4; CDR3: CASSTNYLFPGQGQNIQYF; DNA: TGTGCCAGCAGTACCAATTACCTCTTCCCGGGACAGGGCCAAAACATTCAGTACTTC
V: TRBV7-9; size: few; D: NA; J: TRBJ1-2; CDR3: CASSFDPDRSYGYTF; DNA: TGTGCCAGCAGCTTTGATCCAGACAGGAGCTATGGCTACACCTTC
V: TRBV5-1; size: NA; D: NA; J: TRBJ2-4; CDR3: CASSLSGVAIQYF; DNA: TGCGCCAGCAGCTTATCGGGGGTCGCCATTCAGTACTTC
V: TRBV5-5; size: NA; D: TRBD1; J: TRBJ1-2; CDR3: CASSRQGLVYGYTF; DNA: TGTGCCAGCAGCCGACAGGGCCTTGTCTATGGCTACACCTTC
V: TRBV5-1; size: once; D: NA; J: TRBJ1-1; CDR3: CASSGVAMNTEAFF; DNA: TGCGCCAGCAGCGGAGTCGCTATGAACACTGAAGCTTTCTTT
V: TRBV7-9; size: NA; D: NA; J: TRBJ1-4; CDR3: CASSLGGGLTEKLFF; DNA: TGTGCCAGCAGCTTAGGAGGCGGGTTAACTGAAAAACTGTTTTTT
V: TRBV7-8; size: NA; D: TRBD1; J: TRBJ1-1; CDR3: CASSRQGATEAFF; DNA: TGTGCCAGCAGCAGACAGGGGGCCACTGAAGCTTTCTTT